The 14 T cell receptor beta chains reported below all come from one sample, sequenced in a study of identical twins. TCRdb called the 5' RACE reads again in MiXCR, with one record for every CDR3 protein. The table shows fewer than 550,000 distinct CDR3 sequences, with over 11% occurring only once. The data also belong to a second study, concerning yellow fever vaccine responses in identical twins.

Sequencing was performed on CD4+ T cells sorted from blood. All receptors come from a woman aged 18-29 years in good health.

A few counts support this clonotype. The chain joins TRBV29-1 to TRBJ1-2; no firm D call. This CDR3 spans 14 amino acids. The V gene lost 7 bases and the J gene lost 7 bases, with 22 bases spanning the gap. Germline CDR1 SQVTM, CDR2 ANQGSEA. CDR3 protein: CSAVKPPAGGGYTF. The CDR3 DNA reads as TGCAGCGCCGTGAAGCCCCCGGCAGGAGGTGGCTACACCTTC. The variable domain in full, completed from reference TRBV29-1 and TRBJ1-2, reads SAVISQKPSRDICQRGTSLTIQCQVDSQVTMMFWYRQQPGQSLTLIATANQGSEATYESGFVIDKFPISRPNLTFSTLTVSNMSPEDSSIYLCSAVKPPAGGGYTFGSGTRLTVV.

The V gene is TRBV6-5, the J gene TRBJ1-4; D is unclear. V was cut by 0 bases and J by 8 bases, with 10 bases left in between. CDR3 size: 14 residues. Germline loops: CDR1 MNHEY, CDR2 SVGAGI. CDR3 amino acids: CASSYSWAREKLFF. DNA for the CDR3: TGTGCCAGCAGTTACTCGTGGGCGAGGGAAAAACTGTTTTTT.

This sequence joins TRBV5-8 and TRBJ2-1; D perhaps matches TRBD1 (5 bases). This CDR3 is 14 amino acids long. CDR1 is SGHTS, CDR2 YDEGEE, per germline. V dropped 0 bases and J dropped 5 bases, with 9 bases sitting between them. CDR3 sequence: CASSLGQLHNEQFF. The CDR3 DNA is TGTGCCAGCAGCTTGGGACAGCTACACAATGAGCAGTTCTTC.

This clonotype was seen a handful of times. The gene calls are TRBV3-1 and TRBJ2-7; 8 nucleotides agree with TRBD2. J gave up 5 bases and V 2 bases, and 2 bases lay outside the gene matches. The germline gives CDR1 LGHDT, CDR2 YNNKEL (reference sequence). The CDR3 runs to 13 residues. The CDR3 region is CASSQNSGNEQYF. As DNA, the CDR3 is TGTGCCAGCAGCCAAAATAGCGGGAACGAGCAGTACTTC.

The chain couples TRBV14 to TRBJ1-2; D perhaps matches TRBD1 (6 bases). Germline CDR1 is SGHDN and CDR2 is FVKESK. The CDR3 covers 13 residues. V was clipped by 3 bases and J by 5 bases, with 10 bases between them. CDR3 loop: CASSQRGLYGYTF. CDR3 nucleotides: TGTGCCAGCAGCCAGAGGGGGTTATATGGCTACACCTTC.

V is TRBV20-1 and J is TRBJ2-1; weak D call: TRBD2 (6 bases). The length of the CDR3 is 19 residues. CDR1 is DFQATT, CDR2 SNEGSKA, per germline (reference sequence). Deletions cut 0 bases from V and 4 bases from J, with 25 bases between. The CDR3 DNA reads TGCAGTGCTAGAGATGGAGGAGGTGCGGGGAGGCCGCGATACAATGAGCAGTTCTTC. It is translated as CSARDGGGAGRPRYNEQFF.

The chain employs TRBV12-3 or TRBV12-4 and TRBJ2-2; D call uncertain. This CDR3 has 16 residues. V lost 6 bases, J lost 4 bases, and 18 bases lay in between. Here the CDR3 reads CASSPPSGSPTGELFF. CDR3 DNA sequence: TGTGCCAGCAGCCCCCCGTCGGGCAGCCCCACCGGGGAGCTGTTTTTT.

This clonotype was found a few times. V gene TRBV11-2 combines with J gene TRBJ2-5; TRBD2 matches at 14 bases. Trimming removed 5 bases from V and 4 bases from J; junction bases left unmatched: 9. This CDR3 contains 17 residues. CDR1 and CDR2 from the germline V gene are SGHAT and FQNNGV. Written as DNA, the CDR3 is TGTGCCAGCAGCCCTCCTCCGGGACTAGCGGGGGCAGAGACCCAGTACTTC. Protein product: CASSPPPGLAGAETQYF.

This clonotype showed up many times. In DNA, the CDR3 is TGTGCCACCAGTTGGGGAACCGAGAATGAGCAGTTCTTC. It codes for CATSWGTENEQFF. The V call is TRBV24-1, the J call TRBJ2-1; no reliable D call. This CDR3 region has 13 residues. V was shortened by 6 bases and J by 7 bases, with 12 bases between the two germline ends. CDR1 and CDR2 (germline): KGHDR, SFDVKD.

This clonotype was seen only a few times. The chain carries TRBV9 and TRBJ1-3; weak D call: TRBD1 (5 bases). This CDR3 comprises 15 residues. V was trimmed by 1 base and J by 0 bases, leaving 8 bases between them. CDR1 and CDR2 from the germline V gene are SGDLS and YYNGEE. The CDR3: CASSVTGSSGNTIYF. In nucleotides, the CDR3 is TGTGCCAGCAGCGTAACAGGATCCTCTGGAAACACCATATATTTT.

This clonotype occurred a few times. The chain recombines TRBV5-1 with TRBJ2-2, with 8 bases matching TRBD2. CDR1 is SGHRS, CDR2 YFSETQ, per germline. V trimming: 7 bases; J trimming: 6 bases; junction bases outside the gene matches: 14. The CDR3 runs 16 residues. The CDR3 here is CASGGTPGGSAGELFF. Here the CDR3 DNA reads TGCGCCAGCGGCGGAACCCCGGGGGGGTCCGCCGGGGAGCTGTTTTTT.

This clonotype has a handful of counts. The chain combines TRBV6-1 with TRBJ2-1; a weak D match, TRBD2 (6 bases). The CDR3 contains 17 residues. Germline V gives CDR1 MNHNS, CDR2 SASEGT. Trimming removed 6 bases from V and 4 bases from J, with 22 bases in between. The DNA for the CDR3 is TGTGCCAGCAGCCCGGAGCGAGTTTTGGGACTGTACAATGAGCAGTTCTTC. Encoded protein: CASSPERVLGLYNEQFF.

The chain uses TRBV29-1 and TRBJ2-1; 10 nucleotides match TRBD1. The CDR3 loop spans 17 amino acids. CDR1 SQVTM and CDR2 ANQGSEA come from the germline V gene. J gave up 8 bases and V 1 base, and 14 bases lay outside the gene matches. CDR3 in amino acids: CSVEGQKRQGALDEQFF. The CDR3 region has the DNA TGCAGCGTTGAAGGCCAGAAAAGACAGGGGGCGTTGGATGAGCAGTTCTTC.

This chain connects TRBV5-1 to TRBJ2-1, with 7 bases matching TRBD1. Losses at the gene ends were 4 bases for V and 14 bases for J; bases not matched to a gene: 12. Germline V gene sequence: CDR1 SGHRS, CDR2 YFSETQ. The CDR3 has 13 residues. This chain's CDR3 is CASSLDSRDSKFF. The CDR3 DNA reads as TGCGCCAGCAGCCTGGATTCCCGGGACAGTAAGTTCTTC.